These T cell receptor beta chains were read from a single sample in a study of molecular identifiers for immune sequencing clone quantification. TCRdb redid the calling of the PCR reads with MiXCR, one entry per CDR3 protein. The table has about 640,000 distinct CDR3 sequences, 20% seen once. The specimen was naive CD8+ T cells from blood, with Jurkat cell RNA spiked in. These receptors were collected from a human donor in good health. Some libraries in this study had Jurkat cell RNA spiked in. CDR3s leave out the opening cysteine and the closing phenylalanine or tryptophan.

j_call: TRBJ1-1
v_call: TRBV4-1
cdr3_aa: ASSQEVQVWMNTEAF

j_call: TRBJ2-1
v_call: TRBV6-5
cdr3_aa: ASSMGQSSYNEQF

j_call: TRBJ2-3
v_call: TRBV9
cdr3_aa: ASSEGLAGVTDTQY

j_call: TRBJ1-5
v_call: TRBV28
cdr3_aa: ASSLGEGQPQH

j_call: TRBJ1-1
v_call: TRBV5-3
cdr3_aa: ASSLNRGRGTEAF

j_call: TRBJ1-2
v_call: TRBV7-9
cdr3_aa: ASSLMEVQGYT

j_call: TRBJ2-7
v_call: TRBV20-1
cdr3_aa: SARDVGQGIDEQY

j_call: TRBJ1-1
v_call: TRBV28
cdr3_aa: ASSGDRANTEAF

j_call: TRBJ1-5
v_call: TRBV6-5
cdr3_aa: ASSKLRRGLGNQPQH

j_call: TRBJ2-3
v_call: TRBV6-5
cdr3_aa: ASSYSNIDTDTQY

j_call: TRBJ2-2
v_call: TRBV7-9
cdr3_aa: AGDRANTGELF

j_call: TRBJ2-4
v_call: TRBV19
cdr3_aa: ASSIWSGAKNIQY

j_call: TRBJ2-1
v_call: TRBV20-1
cdr3_aa: SAPGTSGPYSSYNEQF